The rows below give T cell receptor beta chains drawn from one sample of a study of radiation and T cells in renal cell carcinoma. The table came from immunoSEQ multiplex PCR; TCRdb's copy has only in-frame clones and leaves some out. The table shows roughly 120,000 clones, with around 80% occurring only once. The sample consisted of blood, taken from a patient whose treatment included radiotherapy and nephrectomy. These receptors were taken from a woman aged 60-75 years with renal cell carcinoma. Each CDR3 is given with its conserved first and last residue. A D gene is named only where the DNA matches it firmly.

V gene: TRBV10-2; D gene: .; J gene: TRBJ1-2; CDR3 protein: CASSEQGYGYTF
V gene: TRBV6-4; D gene: .; J gene: TRBJ1-2; CDR3 protein: CASSANDKTGGYTF
V gene: TRBV5-1; D gene: TRBD1; J gene: TRBJ2-7; CDR3 protein: CASTDRDRVYEQYF
V gene: TRBV7-9; D gene: .; J gene: TRBJ2-3; CDR3 protein: CASSFPSTDTQYF
V gene: TRBV4-1; D gene: .; J gene: TRBJ1-2; CDR3 protein: CASSQPGTGANGYTF
V gene: TRBV9; D gene: .; J gene: TRBJ1-3; CDR3 protein: CASSTRSGDSGNTIYF
V gene: TRBV9; D gene: TRBD1; J gene: TRBJ1-2; CDR3 protein: CASSASTGADYGYTF
V gene: TRBV15; D gene: .; J gene: TRBJ2-3; CDR3 protein: CATSRDRGRPTDTQYF
V gene: TRBV7-9; D gene: .; J gene: TRBJ2-7; CDR3 protein: CASSLVGFPYEQYF
V gene: TRBV6-6; D gene: .; J gene: TRBJ2-7; CDR3 protein: CASSYPGLTYEQYF
V gene: TRBV6-1; D gene: TRBD1; J gene: TRBJ1-2; CDR3 protein: CASREGQVYGYTF
V gene: TRBV9; D gene: TRBD2; J gene: TRBJ2-1; CDR3 protein: CASSPTAGSYEQFF
V gene: TRBV5-4; D gene: TRBD2; J gene: TRBJ2-7; CDR3 protein: CASSPGGGSYEQYF
V gene: TRBV5-1; D gene: TRBD2; J gene: TRBJ2-1; CDR3 protein: CASSASGSGYNEQFF
V gene: TRBV7-2; D gene: .; J gene: TRBJ2-3; CDR3 protein: CASSSPGGGLYITDTQYF
V gene: TRBV10-3; D gene: .; J gene: TRBJ1-1; CDR3 protein: CAISEFRGGRTEAFF
V gene: TRBV28; D gene: .; J gene: TRBJ2-1; CDR3 protein: CASSEVNEQFF
V gene: TRBV25-1; D gene: .; J gene: TRBJ2-7; CDR3 protein: CASSELVGEQYF
V gene: TRBV19; D gene: TRBD1; J gene: TRBJ2-7; CDR3 protein: CASSPGQGGLLQYF
V gene: TRBV19; D gene: .; J gene: TRBJ1-5; CDR3 protein: CASSIDPRQPQHF